This T cell receptor beta chain came from a study of patients and donors after allogeneic stem cell transplantation. This clonotype showed up just a few times. TCRdb passed the RT-PCR reads through MiXCR, listing each CDR3 protein once. The top ten clones hold approximately 10% of a sample with 200,000 to 250,000 distinct CDR3 sequences, 11% to 15% of them seen once. CDR3 size: 15 residues. With 3 bases clipped from V and 2 bases from J, the junction kept 4 bases outside the gene matches. The germline CDR1 and CDR2 sequences are GTSNPN and SVGIG (reference sequence). The V and J genes are TRBV30 and TRBJ1-1, with 12 bases identical to TRBD1. The specimen was blood, either unsorted or a sorted T cell fraction (not recorded which). This TCR was sampled from a human donor who was either an allogeneic HSCT recipient or a stem cell or donor lymphocyte infusion donor (not recorded which). It is not recorded whose cells these are; they may come from a transplant donor. CDR3 DNA sequence: TGTGCCTGGAGGGGGGACAGGGGGCTTAACACTGAAGCTTTCTTT. Translated: CAWRGDRGLNTEAFF.